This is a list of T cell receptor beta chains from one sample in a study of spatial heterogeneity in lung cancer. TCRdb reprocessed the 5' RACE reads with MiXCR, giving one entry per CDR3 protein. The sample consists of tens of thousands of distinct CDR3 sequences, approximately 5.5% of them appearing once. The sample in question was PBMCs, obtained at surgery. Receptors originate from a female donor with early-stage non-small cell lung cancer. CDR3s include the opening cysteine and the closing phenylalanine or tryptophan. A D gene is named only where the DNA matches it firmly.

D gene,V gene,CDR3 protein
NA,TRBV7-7,CASSLSSATGRSETQYF
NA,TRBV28,CASSLQARNTEAFF
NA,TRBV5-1,CASSLEPGTNTEAFF
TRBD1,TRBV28,CASRAAGGYPLEQYF
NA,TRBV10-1,CASSELPSSSEQYF
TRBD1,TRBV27,CASSSPGTGSYEQYF
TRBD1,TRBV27,CASSLGGQGGDTQYF
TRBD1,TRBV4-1,CASSLAGTGRADTQYF
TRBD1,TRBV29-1,CSVEGDRVPYEQYF
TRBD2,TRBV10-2,CASSEGGEEYF
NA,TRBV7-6,CASSLEGRGEKLFF
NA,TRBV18,CASSPREVGYTF
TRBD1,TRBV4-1,CASSQVGTGVADTQYF
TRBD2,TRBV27,CASSFTGLAGIGRGSYNEQFF
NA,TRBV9,CASSATGTNEQFF
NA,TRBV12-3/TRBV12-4,CASSYGEGYTF
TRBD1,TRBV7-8,CASRPGTGGSEFF
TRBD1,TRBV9,CASSAGTDPSYEQYF
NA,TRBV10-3,CAISDRGYTGELFF
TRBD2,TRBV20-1,CSAKGLAGVNEQFF
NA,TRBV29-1,CSVDAAASQETQYF
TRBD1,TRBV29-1,CSVPRTGGESYEQYF
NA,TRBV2,CASNRERNSPLHF
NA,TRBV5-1,CASSSSAGRGETQYF
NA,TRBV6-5,CASSNFFENPGGYTF
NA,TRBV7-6,CASSLGNTIYF
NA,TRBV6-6,CASSYPRTRGHNAYEQYF
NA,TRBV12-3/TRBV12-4,CASTPEDSEAFF
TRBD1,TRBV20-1,CSALDRGGETQYF
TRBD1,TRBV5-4,CASSILRGPKNIQYF
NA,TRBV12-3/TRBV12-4,CASSLAGGVGTEAFF
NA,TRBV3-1,CASSRSYDGYTF
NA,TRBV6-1,CASSEGGEAQYF
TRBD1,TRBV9,CASSLGQGAGNEKLFF
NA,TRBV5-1,CASSLAPDGLEAFF
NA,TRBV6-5,CASSSGNQETQYF
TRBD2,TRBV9,CASSVGGLAGQETQYF
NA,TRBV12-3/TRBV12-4,CASSLNRKETQYF
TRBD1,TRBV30,CAWRTGVTEAFF
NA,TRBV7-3,CASSLTDGNTGELFF
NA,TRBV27,CASSYDGDSGNTIYF
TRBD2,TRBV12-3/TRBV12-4,CAGSLASSGGRDEQFF
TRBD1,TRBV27,CASSPGQGNEQFF
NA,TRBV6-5,CASMGRRYGYTF
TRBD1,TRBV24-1,CATSDPGGSNTGELFF